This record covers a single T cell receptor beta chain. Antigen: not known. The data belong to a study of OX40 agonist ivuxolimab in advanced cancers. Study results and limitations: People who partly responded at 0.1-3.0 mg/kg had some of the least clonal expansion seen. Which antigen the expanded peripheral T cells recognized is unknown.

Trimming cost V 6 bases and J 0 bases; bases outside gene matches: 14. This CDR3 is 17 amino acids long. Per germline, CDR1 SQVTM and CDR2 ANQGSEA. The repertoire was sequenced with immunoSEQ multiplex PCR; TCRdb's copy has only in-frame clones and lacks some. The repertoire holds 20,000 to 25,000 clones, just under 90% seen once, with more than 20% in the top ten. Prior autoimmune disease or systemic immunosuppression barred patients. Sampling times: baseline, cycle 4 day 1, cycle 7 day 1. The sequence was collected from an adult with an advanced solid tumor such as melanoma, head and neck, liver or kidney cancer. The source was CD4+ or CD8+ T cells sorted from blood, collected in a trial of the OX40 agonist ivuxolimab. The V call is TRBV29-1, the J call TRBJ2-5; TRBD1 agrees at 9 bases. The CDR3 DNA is TGCAGCGTAGCGGGGACAGGGAATAGCCTGTACCAAGAGACCCAGTACTTC. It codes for CSVAGTGNSLYQETQYF.